Described below is a single T cell receptor beta chain sequence and its context. Its cognate antigen is unknown. Per the germline V gene, CDR1 is SGHRS and CDR2 is YFSETQ. The CDR3 extends over 13 amino acids. With 2 bases removed from V and 6 bases from J, the gap between germline ends came to 12 bases. The PCR employed 60 Vbeta primers together with 13 Jbeta primers. Method: immunoSEQ multiplex PCR; TCRdb's copy keeps in-frame clones and lacks some. This table has 150,000 to 200,000 clones, approximately 80% appearing once. Samples came from healthy bone marrow donors. These data come from a study of cytomegalovirus exposure and HLA in healthy donors. Looking at the study overall: Tens of millions of unique TCRs from HLA-typed donors made up an early data release.

Study-level points and caveats: Sequencing depth roughly uniform across donors was assumed in presence/absence analyses.

Sequenced input: PBMCs. The source is a man aged 25 to 40 in good health and CMV-seropositive. The rearrangement uses TRBV5-1 and TRBJ2-7, with D maybe TRBD2 (5 bases). The CDR3 sequence is CASSFDGDIEQYF. CDR3 DNA sequence: TGCGCCAGCAGCTTTGACGGGGATATCGAGCAGTACTTC.